One and the same sample provided the 5 T cell receptor beta chains below, sequenced in a study of immune evolution from preneoplasia to lung adenocarcinoma. The method was immunoSEQ multiplex PCR; TCRdb's version includes in-frame clones alone and lacks a portion of them. The sample yields 5,200 or so clones, 65% to 80% seen once. The sequencing sample was made of FFPE minimally invasive lung adenocarcinoma tissue. The source of these receptors is a person over 45 with lung adenocarcinoma.

This clone is labeled as hyperexpanded. The chain employs TRBV13 and TRBJ2-1; D unresolved. Trimming left V 3 bases short and J 8 bases short, with 11 bases between. CDR3 length: 13 residues. The germline V gene encodes CDR1 PRHDT and CDR2 FYEKMQ (reference sequence). Here the CDR3 DNA reads TGTGCCAGCAGCTTCCCTGGGTTCGATGAGCAGTTCTTC. Protein: CASSFPGFDEQFF.

The V gene is TRBV9, the J gene TRBJ1-6, with D unresolved. Trimming stripped 4 bases from V and 7 bases from J, with 12 bases between. Per the germline V gene, CDR1 is SGDLS and CDR2 is YYNGEE. The CDR3 has 14 residues. The CDR3 region has the DNA TGTGCCAGCAGCCCCGGCGGGGTGAATTCACCCCTCCACTTT. Encoded protein: CASSPGGVNSPLHF. The full variable domain, with the rest looked up from reference TRBV9 and TRBJ1-6, is DSGVTQTPKHLITATGQRVTLRCSPRSGDLSVYWYQQSLDQGLQFLIQYYNGEERAKGNILERFSAQQFPDLHSELNLSSLELGDSALYFCASSPGGVNSPLHFGNGTRLTVT.

The V gene is TRBV10-3, the J gene TRBJ2-1, with 8 bases identical to TRBD1. CDR1 and CDR2 from the germline V gene are ENHRY and SYGVKD. J gave up 5 bases and V 2 bases, and 2 bases lay outside the gene matches. The CDR3 is 14 amino acids. CDR3 protein: CAISERTGNNEQFF. CDR3 sequence (DNA): TGTGCCATCAGTGAGAGGACAGGGAACAATGAGCAGTTCTTC.

The chain employs TRBV6-5 and TRBJ2-1; 8 bases fit TRBD2. CDR3 size: 15 residues. V was pared by 6 bases and J by 3 bases, with 7 bases of the junction left unmatched. Germline V lookup: CDR1 MNHEY, CDR2 SVGAGI. CDR3 amino acids: CASSRSGRIYNEQFF. CDR3 DNA sequence: TGTGCCAGCAGCAGAAGCGGGAGAATCTACAATGAGCAGTTCTTC.

CDR3 amino acids: CASSDTGAIGNQPQHF. CDR3 sequence (DNA): TGTGCCAGCTCAGACACAGGGGCAATCGGCAATCAGCCCCAGCATTTT. This rearrangement joins TRBV18 to TRBJ1-5; 7 bases map to TRBD1. V gave up 5 bases and J gave up 2 bases; unmatched junction bases: 9. Per the germline V gene, CDR1 is KGHSH and CDR2 is LQKENI. The CDR3 length is 16 residues.